This TCR beta chain came from a study of technical replicates of blood from a handful of donors (dated by TCRdb to about 2017). The CDR3 sequence holds 16 residues, the cysteine and phenylalanine included. Left in the record is the CDR3 DNA by itself, 48 bases read in frame from the first base. Per the germline V gene (reference sequence), LNHNV is the CDR1 and YYDKDF is the CDR2. Here V drops 7 bases and J drops 2 bases, and the junction holds 6 bases not matched to any gene. On this clone: Its antigen is still unknown. Per-base qualities were not stored, and no clone one base away is much larger.

The library was generated by the immunoSEQ multiplex PCR assay. TCRdb obtained this table from immuneACCESS and retained in-frame rearrangements with V and J assigned. These tables miss some clones; where compared with another copy, unresolved V genes account for less than half of the shortfall, and the remainder is unexplained. This sample lists some 80,000 clones; approximately 96% were detected once. The ten largest make up 0.3% to 0.35% of the sample. The rearranged segments are TRBV15 and TRBJ2-1; TRBD2 lines up with 12 middle nucleotides. The sequence was obtained from a human donor in good health. The sequenced sample consisted of T cells isolated from PBMCs. Read as DNA, the sequence is TGTGCCACCAACAACCTAGCGGGAGGGCCCTACAATGAGCAGTTCTTC. Its protein reads: CATNNLAGGPYNEQFF.